The clone carrying this T cell receptor beta chain has more than one count but fewer than ten. Its matching antigen is unknown. From germline, CDR1 is SGHVS and CDR2 FNYEAQ. The CDR3 covers 15 residues. V shed 2 bases and J 5 bases; nucleotides not matched to a gene: 5. This record belongs to a study of cytomegalovirus exposure and HLA in healthy donors. These donors counted as nominally healthy when sampled, but unrecorded immune exposures were likely. Study results and limitations: TCR beta chains numbering 164 were designated cytomegalovirus-associated.

The PCR had 60 Vbeta and 13 Jbeta primers. The data were produced by immunoSEQ multiplex PCR, yet TCRdb's version contains in-frame clones alone and is incomplete. The table has 150,000 or so clones, over 60% seen once. The TCR sequence derives from a woman aged 40 to 50 in good health and CMV-seronegative. The chain combines TRBV7-6 with TRBJ1-1; 10 positions match TRBD1. The sequencing input was PBMCs. CDR3 in amino acids: CASSLHDRGQTEAFF. CDR3 DNA sequence: TGTGCCAGCAGCTTACACGACAGGGGGCAGACTGAAGCTTTCTTT.